Each of the 14 T cell receptor beta chains below was sequenced from the same sample in a study of T cell responses to AZD1222 COVID-19 vaccine. The assay was immunoSEQ multiplex PCR, and TCRdb's table has in-frame clones only and misses some. The sample includes about 120,000 clones, about 92% seen only once; the top ten take about 2.7%. The sample consisted of peripheral blood, taken on day 0 of AZD1222 vaccination. These receptors were taken from an adult in good health.

The chain uses TRBV7-8 and TRBJ2-1, with D possibly being TRBD2 (6 bases). The CDR3 is 16 amino acids. The germline CDR1 and CDR2 sequences are SGHVS and FQNEAQ. The V end lost 1 base, the J end lost 7 bases, and 17 bases lay between the germline ends. The DNA of the CDR3 is TGTGCCAGCAGCTTAGGGGCGGGACTCCCGCGGAATGAGCAGTTCTTC. Its translation: CASSLGAGLPRNEQFF.

This chain links TRBV18 with TRBJ2-6, with 9 bases identical to TRBD1. The CDR3 is 23 amino acids. Unmatched junction bases numbered 24, after V lost 3 bases and J lost 3 bases. Germline V gene sequence: CDR1 KGHSH, CDR2 LQKENI. The CDR3 reads CASSPVSSGPPGQGRFGANVLTF. Written as DNA, the CDR3 is TGTGCCAGCTCACCGGTCTCTAGCGGACCGCCGGGACAGGGTCGTTTTGGGGCCAACGTCCTGACTTTC.

This chain links TRBV5-4 with TRBJ1-3; D remains unclear. Trimming shortened V by 4 bases and J by 0 bases, and 8 bases separated the two germline ends. The CDR3 runs 14 residues. The germline V gene encodes CDR1 SGHNT and CDR2 YYREEE (reference sequence). This CDR3 reads CASSRWSSGNTIYF. In nucleotides, the CDR3 is TGTGCCAGCAGCCGTTGGAGCTCTGGAAACACCATATATTTT.

The chain employs TRBV7-9 and TRBJ2-7; 8 positions agree with TRBD2. The J segment lost 7 bases and the V segment lost 5 bases, leaving 4 bases of the junction unmatched. Germline V CDR1 and CDR2: SEHNR, FQNEAQ (reference sequence). The CDR3 covers 12 residues. The CDR3 nucleotides read TGTGCCAGCAGCCATACTAGCGGAGAGCAGTACTTC. This gives the protein CASSHTSGEQYF.

The chain employs TRBV6-5 and TRBJ1-6, with D perhaps matching TRBD1 (5 bases). The V gene lost 6 bases and the J gene lost 4 bases, with 13 bases spanning the gap. This CDR3 comprises 15 residues. Germline CDR1 and CDR2: MNHEY and SVGAGI. The CDR3 nucleotides read TGTGCCAGCAGCCCGCGGGACCCTTATAATTCACCCCTCCACTTT. It encodes CASSPRDPYNSPLHF.

This chain joins TRBV5-1 and TRBJ2-1; 10 nucleotides agree with TRBD1. Germline loops: CDR1 SGHRS, CDR2 YFSETQ. V lost 4 bases and J lost 9; bases outside the gene matches: 7. The CDR3 sequence is 14 residues long. Here the CDR3 reads CASSQDRGRGEQFF. CDR3 coding DNA: TGCGCCAGCAGCCAAGACAGGGGGCGAGGTGAGCAGTTCTTC.

The chain joins TRBV3-1 (or the pseudogene TRBV3-2) to TRBJ1-1; D is unclear. The CDR3 contains 16 residues. The germline CDR1 and CDR2 sequences are LGHDT and YNNKEL (reference sequence). V was cut by 4 bases and J by 1 base, with 16 bases left in between. CDR3 in amino acids: CASSPRHGLGNTEAFF. DNA for the CDR3: TGTGCCAGCAGCCCCAGACATGGCTTGGGGAACACTGAAGCTTTCTTT.

The chain couples TRBV7-9 to TRBJ1-1; D unclear. V lost 5 bases to trimming and J lost 7 bases, with 8 bases between them. The CDR3 sequence is 11 residues long. CDR1 is SEHNR and CDR2 is FQNEAQ in the germline V gene (reference sequence). The CDR3 loop is CASSPRGEAFF. CDR3 DNA sequence: TGTGCCAGCAGCCCCCGGGGTGAAGCTTTCTTT. The whole variable domain, remainder taken from reference TRBV7-9 and TRBJ1-1, is DTGVSQNPRHKITKRGQNVTFRCDPISEHNRLYWYRQTLGQGPEFLTYFQNEAQLEKSRLLSDRFSAERPKGSFSTLEIQRTEQGDSAMYLCASSPRGEAFFGQGTRLTVV.

V is TRBV7-2 and J is TRBJ2-7, with TRBD1 matching over 9 bases. The V gene's germline CDR1 is SGHTA and CDR2 FQGNSA. The ends lost 3 bases at V and 2 bases at J; junction bases unmatched: 2. The CDR3 extends over 14 amino acids. The CDR3 nucleotides read TGTGCCAGCAGCTTCTGGGACAGGGCCTACGAGCAGTACTTC. It specifies CASSFWDRAYEQYF. Full variable domain (missing parts from reference TRBV7-2 and TRBJ2-7): GAGVSQSPSNKVTEKGKDVELRCDPISGHTALYWYRQSLGQGLEFLIYFQGNSAPDKSGLPSDRFSAERTGGSVSTLTIQRTQQEDSAVYLCASSFWDRAYEQYFGPGTRLTVT.

This clone appeared once. The genes are TRBV30 and TRBJ2-1; the match to TRBD2 covers 15 bases. The V segment lost 5 bases and the J segment 9 bases; nucleotides outside the gene matches: 2. Per germline, CDR1 GTSNPN and CDR2 SVGIG (reference sequence). The CDR3 is 13 amino acids. For the CDR3, the DNA is TGTGCCTGGGGACTAGCGGGAGGGGTTGAGCAGTTCTTC. Encoded protein: CAWGLAGGVEQFF.

The gene calls are TRBV18 and TRBJ1-6; 10 bases map to TRBD1. V lost 3 bases and J lost 9; bases outside the gene matches: 8. CDR1 is KGHSH and CDR2 is LQKENI in the germline V gene. CDR3 size: 16 residues. CDR3 in amino acids: CASSPNRQGASSPLHF. In nucleotides, the CDR3 is TGTGCCAGCTCACCGAACCGACAGGGGGCTTCTTCACCCCTCCACTTT.

CDR3 residues: CACVQGGTGHNEQFF. The CDR3 DNA reads TGTGCCTGCGTACAGGGGGGGACAGGGCACAATGAGCAGTTCTTC. This chain links TRBV2 with TRBJ2-1; 9 nucleotides align to TRBD1. The length of the CDR3 is 15 residues. The germline V gene has CDR1 SNHLY and CDR2 FYNNEI. Unmatched junction bases numbered 13, after V lost 11 bases and J lost 5 bases. Filled out from reference TRBV2 and TRBJ2-1, the complete variable domain reads EPEVTQTPSHQVTQMGQEVILRCVPISNHLYFYWYRQILGQKVEFLVSFYNNEISEKSEIFDDQFSVERPDGSNFTLKIRSTKLEDSAMYFCACVQGGTGHNEQFFGPGTRLTVL.

J is TRBJ2-6 and V is TRBV28; D is unresolved. CDR3 length: 20 amino acids. CDR1 MDHEN and CDR2 SYDVKM come from the germline V gene. The germline V and J ends were trimmed by 2 bases and 0 bases, with 20 bases remaining between them. The CDR3, as DNA: TGTGCCAGCAGTTTACTCCGCGAAAATGACCCAAGCTCTGGGGCCAACGTCCTGACTTTC. Its protein product is CASSLLRENDPSSGANVLTF. The full variable domain, completed using reference TRBV28 and TRBJ2-6, is DVKVTQSSRYLVKRTGEKVFLECVQDMDHENMFWYRQDPGLGLRLIYFSYDVKMKEKGDIPEGYSVSREKKERFSLILESASTNQTSMYLCASSLLRENDPSSGANVLTFGAGSRLTVL.

The chain couples TRBV11-2 to TRBJ1-2; the D gene is possibly TRBD1 (5 bases). Trimming cost V 4 bases and J 0 bases, with 12 bases left between them. Germline lookup yields CDR1 SGHAT and CDR2 FQNNGV. The CDR3 is 15 residues long. The CDR3 region has the DNA TGTGCCAGCAGCTCCGACAGTCTATCTAACTATGGCTACACCTTC. Protein: CASSSDSLSNYGYTF.